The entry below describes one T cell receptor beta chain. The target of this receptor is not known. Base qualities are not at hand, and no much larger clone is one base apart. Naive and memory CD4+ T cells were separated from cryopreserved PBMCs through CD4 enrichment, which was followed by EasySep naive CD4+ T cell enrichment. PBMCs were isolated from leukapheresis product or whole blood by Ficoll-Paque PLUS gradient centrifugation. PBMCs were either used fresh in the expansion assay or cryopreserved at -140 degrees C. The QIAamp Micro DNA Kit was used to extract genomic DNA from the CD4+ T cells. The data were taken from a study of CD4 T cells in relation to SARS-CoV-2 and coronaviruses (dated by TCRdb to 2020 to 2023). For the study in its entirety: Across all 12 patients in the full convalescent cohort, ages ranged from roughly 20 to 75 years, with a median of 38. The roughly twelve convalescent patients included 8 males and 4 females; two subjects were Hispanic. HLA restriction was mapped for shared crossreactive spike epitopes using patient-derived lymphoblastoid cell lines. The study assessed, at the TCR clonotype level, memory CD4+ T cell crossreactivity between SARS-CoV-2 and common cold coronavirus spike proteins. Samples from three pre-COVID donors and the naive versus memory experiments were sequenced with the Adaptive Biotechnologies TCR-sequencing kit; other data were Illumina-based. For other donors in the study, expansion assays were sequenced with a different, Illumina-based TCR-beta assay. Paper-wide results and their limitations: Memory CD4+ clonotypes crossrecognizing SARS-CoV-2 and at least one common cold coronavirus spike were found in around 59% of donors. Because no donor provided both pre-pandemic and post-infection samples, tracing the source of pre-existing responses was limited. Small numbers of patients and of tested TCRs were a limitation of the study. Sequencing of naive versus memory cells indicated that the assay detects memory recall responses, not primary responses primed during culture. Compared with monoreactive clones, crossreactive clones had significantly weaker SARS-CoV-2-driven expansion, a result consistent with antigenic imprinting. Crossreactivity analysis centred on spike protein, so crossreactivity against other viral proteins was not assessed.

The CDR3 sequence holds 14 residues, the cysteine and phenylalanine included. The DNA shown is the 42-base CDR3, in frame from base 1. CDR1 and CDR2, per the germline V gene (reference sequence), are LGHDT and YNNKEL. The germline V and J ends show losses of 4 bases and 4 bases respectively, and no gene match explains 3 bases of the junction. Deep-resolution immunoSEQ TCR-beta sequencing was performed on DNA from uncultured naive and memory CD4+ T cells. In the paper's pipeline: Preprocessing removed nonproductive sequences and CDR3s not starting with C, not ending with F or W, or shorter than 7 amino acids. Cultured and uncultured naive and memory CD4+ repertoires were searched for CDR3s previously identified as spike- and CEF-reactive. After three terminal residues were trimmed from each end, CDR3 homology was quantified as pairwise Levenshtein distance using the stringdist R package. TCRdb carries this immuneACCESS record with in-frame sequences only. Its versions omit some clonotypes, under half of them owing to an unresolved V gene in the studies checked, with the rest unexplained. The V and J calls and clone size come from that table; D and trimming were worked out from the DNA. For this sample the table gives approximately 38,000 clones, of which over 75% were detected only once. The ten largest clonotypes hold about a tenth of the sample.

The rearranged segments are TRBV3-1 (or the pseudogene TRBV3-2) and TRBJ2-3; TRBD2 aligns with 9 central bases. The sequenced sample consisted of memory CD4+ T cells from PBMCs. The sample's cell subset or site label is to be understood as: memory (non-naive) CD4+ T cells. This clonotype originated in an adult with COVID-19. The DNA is TGTGCCAGCAGCCTACCTAGCGGGGCAGATACGCAGTATTTT. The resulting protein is CASSLPSGADTQYF.